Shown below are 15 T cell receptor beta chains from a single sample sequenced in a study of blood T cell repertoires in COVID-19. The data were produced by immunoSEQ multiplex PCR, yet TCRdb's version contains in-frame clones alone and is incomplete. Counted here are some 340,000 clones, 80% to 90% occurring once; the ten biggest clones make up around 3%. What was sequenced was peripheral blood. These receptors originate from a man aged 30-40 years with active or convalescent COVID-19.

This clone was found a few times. The CDR3 sequence: CASSLSSGSYNEQFF. The CDR3 nucleotides read TGTGCCAGCAGCTTATCTAGCGGGAGCTACAATGAGCAGTTCTTC. The chain joins TRBV11-1 to TRBJ2-1, with TRBD2 matching 10 bases. The CDR3 has 15 amino acids. J lost 3 bases, V lost 2 bases, and 1 base had no gene match. Germline CDR1 is SGHAT and CDR2 is FQDESV (reference sequence).

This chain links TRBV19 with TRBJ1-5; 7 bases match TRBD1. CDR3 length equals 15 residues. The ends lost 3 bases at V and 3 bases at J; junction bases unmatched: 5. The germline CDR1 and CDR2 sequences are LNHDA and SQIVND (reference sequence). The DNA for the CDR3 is TGTGCCAGTAGTATGAGAGACAGGGACAATCAGCCCCAGCATTTT. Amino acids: CASSMRDRDNQPQHF.

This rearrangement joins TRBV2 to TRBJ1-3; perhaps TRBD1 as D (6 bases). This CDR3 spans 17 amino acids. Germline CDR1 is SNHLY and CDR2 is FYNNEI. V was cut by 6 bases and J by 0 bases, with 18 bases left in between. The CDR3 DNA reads TGTGCCAGCAGAGTGGGAGGGGGGGCCTACTCTGGAAACACCATATATTTT. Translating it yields CASRVGGGAYSGNTIYF. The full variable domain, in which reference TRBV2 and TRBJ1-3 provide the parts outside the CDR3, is EPEVTQTPSHQVTQMGQEVILRCVPISNHLYFYWYRQILGQKVEFLVSFYNNEISEKSEIFDDQFSVERPDGSNFTLKIRSTKLEDSAMYFCASRVGGGAYSGNTIYFGEGSWLTVV.

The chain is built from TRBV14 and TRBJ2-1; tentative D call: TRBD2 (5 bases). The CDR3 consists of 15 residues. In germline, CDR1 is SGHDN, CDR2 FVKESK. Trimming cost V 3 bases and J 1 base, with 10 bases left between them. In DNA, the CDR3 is TGTGCCAGCAGCCACGGAGCGGTATCCTACAATGAGCAGTTCTTC. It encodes CASSHGAVSYNEQFF.

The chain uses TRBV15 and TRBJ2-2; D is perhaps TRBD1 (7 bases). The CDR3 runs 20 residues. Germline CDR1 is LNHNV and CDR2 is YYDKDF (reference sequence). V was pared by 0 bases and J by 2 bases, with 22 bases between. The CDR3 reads CATSRDDRERGGINTGELFF. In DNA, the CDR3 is TGTGCCACCAGCAGAGATGACAGGGAGAGGGGCGGGATAAACACCGGGGAGCTGTTTTTT.

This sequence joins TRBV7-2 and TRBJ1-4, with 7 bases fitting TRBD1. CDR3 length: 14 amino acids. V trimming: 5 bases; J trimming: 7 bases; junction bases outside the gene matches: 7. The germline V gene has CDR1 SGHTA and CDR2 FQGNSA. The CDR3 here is CASSPQGDIEKLFF. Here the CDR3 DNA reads TGTGCCAGCAGCCCCCAGGGGGACATTGAAAAACTGTTTTTT. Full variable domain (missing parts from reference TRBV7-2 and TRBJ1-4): GAGVSQSPSNKVTEKGKDVELRCDPISGHTALYWYRQSLGQGLEFLIYFQGNSAPDKSGLPSDRFSAERTGGSVSTLTIQRTQQEDSAVYLCASSPQGDIEKLFFGSGTQLSVL.

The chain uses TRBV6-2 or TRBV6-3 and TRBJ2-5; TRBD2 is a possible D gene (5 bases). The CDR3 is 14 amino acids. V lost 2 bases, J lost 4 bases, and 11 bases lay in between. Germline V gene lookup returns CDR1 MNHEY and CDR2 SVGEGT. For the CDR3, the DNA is TGTGCCAGCAGTTACGTACGGGGTGGAGAGACCCAGTACTTC. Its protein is CASSYVRGGETQYF.

The CDR3 loop is CASRAGSYQPQHF. In DNA form, the CDR3 reads TGTGCCAGCAGGGCGGGATCCTATCAGCCCCAGCATTTT. This chain joins TRBV12-3 or TRBV12-4 and TRBJ1-5; unclear D gene. V lost 6 bases and J 5 bases, leaving 11 bases between the germline ends. CDR3 length: 13 amino acids.

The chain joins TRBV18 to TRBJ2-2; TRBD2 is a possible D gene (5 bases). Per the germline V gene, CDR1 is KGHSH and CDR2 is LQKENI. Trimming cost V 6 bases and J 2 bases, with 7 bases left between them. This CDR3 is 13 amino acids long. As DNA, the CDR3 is TGTGCCAGCTCGGAGGTCAACACCGGGGAGCTGTTTTTT. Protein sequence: CASSEVNTGELFF.

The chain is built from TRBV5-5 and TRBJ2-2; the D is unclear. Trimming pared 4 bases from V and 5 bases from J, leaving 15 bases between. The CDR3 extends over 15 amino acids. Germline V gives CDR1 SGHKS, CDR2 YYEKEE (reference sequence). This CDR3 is CASSALSGGTGELFF. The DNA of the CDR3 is TGTGCCAGCAGCGCACTGTCGGGTGGGACCGGGGAGCTGTTTTTT.

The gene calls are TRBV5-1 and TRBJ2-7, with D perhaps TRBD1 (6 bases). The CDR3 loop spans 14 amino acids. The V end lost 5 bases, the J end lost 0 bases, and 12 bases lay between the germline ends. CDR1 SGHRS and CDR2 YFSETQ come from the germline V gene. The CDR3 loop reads CASSEQGSSYEQYF. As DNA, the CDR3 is TGCGCCAGCAGTGAACAGGGAAGCTCCTACGAGCAGTACTTC.

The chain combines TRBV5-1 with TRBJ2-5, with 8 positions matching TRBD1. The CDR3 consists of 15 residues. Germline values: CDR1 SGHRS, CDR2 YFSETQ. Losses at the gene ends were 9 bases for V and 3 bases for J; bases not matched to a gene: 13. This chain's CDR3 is CATKGIHRGKETQYF. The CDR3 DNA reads TGCGCCACCAAAGGTATCCACAGGGGGAAAGAGACCCAGTACTTC.

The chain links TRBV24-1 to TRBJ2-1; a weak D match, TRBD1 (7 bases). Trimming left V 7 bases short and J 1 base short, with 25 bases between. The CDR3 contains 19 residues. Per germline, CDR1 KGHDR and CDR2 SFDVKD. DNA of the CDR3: TGTGCCACCAGAATGACATTCGCGGACAGGAGGGAGTCCTACAATGAGCAGTTCTTC. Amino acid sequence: CATRMTFADRRESYNEQFF.

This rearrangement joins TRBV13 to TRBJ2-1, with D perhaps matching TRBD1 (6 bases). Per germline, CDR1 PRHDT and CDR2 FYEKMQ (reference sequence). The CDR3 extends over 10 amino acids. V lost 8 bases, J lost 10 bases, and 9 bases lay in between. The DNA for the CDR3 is TGTGCCAGCGGGGGCGGGGAGCAGTTCTTC. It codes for CASGGGEQFF. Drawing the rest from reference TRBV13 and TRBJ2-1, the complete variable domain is AAGVIQSPRHLIKEKRETATLKCYPIPRHDTVYWYQQGPGQDPQFLISFYEKMQSDKGSIPDRFSAQQFSDYHSELNMSSLELGDSALYFCASGGGEQFFGPGTRLTVL.

CDR3 sequence (DNA): TGTGCCAGCACCGTGGACAGAAGTCAGCCCCAGCATTTT. Its translation is CASTVDRSQPQHF. The chain joins TRBV6-6 to TRBJ1-5, with D possibly matching TRBD1 (6 bases). Germline loops: CDR1 MNHNY, CDR2 SVGAGI (reference sequence). There are 13 residues in the CDR3. V was cut by 7 bases and J by 6 bases, with 13 bases left in between.